Each of the 18 T cell receptor beta chains below was sequenced from the same sample in a study of blood T cell repertoires in COVID-19. Assay used: immunoSEQ multiplex PCR; TCRdb lists only in-frame clones, some missing. The sample contains tens of thousands of clones, around 85% of which appear only once. The specimen was peripheral blood. The receptors come from a woman older than 75 with active or convalescent COVID-19.

Remarks on this clone: The junction and the germline gene differ at one end; a read error may be behind it. The V and J genes are TRBV7-7 and TRBJ2-1; D unclear. The CDR3 sequence is 13 residues long. CDR1 is SSHAT, CDR2 FNYEAQ, per germline (reference sequence). The CDR3 loop reads CASSLGRNDEQFF. CDR3 nucleotides: TGTGCTAGCAGCTTGGGCAGGAACGATGAGCAGTTCTTC.

The V gene is TRBV7-9, the J gene TRBJ1-1; no definite D call. The CDR3 runs 14 residues. V lost 1 base and J lost 1, with 7 bases in between. Germline values: CDR1 SEHNR, CDR2 FQNEAQ (reference sequence). In nucleotides, the CDR3 is TGTGCCAGCAGCTTAGTACAATCGAACACTGAAGCTTTCTTT. This codes for CASSLVQSNTEAFF. Variable domain in full (rest from reference TRBV7-9 and TRBJ1-1): DTGVSQNPRHKITKRGQNVTFRCDPISEHNRLYWYRQTLGQGPEFLTYFQNEAQLEKSRLLSDRFSAERPKGSFSTLEIQRTEQGDSAMYLCASSLVQSNTEAFFGQGTRLTVV.

On this clone: This sample also contains other DNA sequences that code for the same CDR3. This chain connects TRBV5-1 to TRBJ1-2; D is possibly TRBD1 (5 bases). Per the germline V gene, CDR1 is SGHRS and CDR2 is YFSETQ. Trimming removed 0 bases at V and 5 bases at J, with 11 bases between. The CDR3 extends over 14 amino acids. CDR3 DNA sequence: TGCGCCAGCAGCTTGGATAGGGGCGGTTATGGCTACACCTTC. Translating gives CASSLDRGGYGYTF.

The rearrangement joins TRBV7-2 to TRBJ2-6; D is perhaps TRBD2 (6 bases). CDR1 is SGHTA and CDR2 is FQGNSA in the germline V gene. This CDR3 comprises 18 residues. Trimming left V 0 bases short and J 0 bases short, with 12 bases between. Here the CDR3 reads CASSLAGGVHSGANVLTF. The CDR3 DNA reads as TGTGCCAGCAGCTTAGCTGGCGGGGTCCACTCTGGGGCCAACGTCCTGACTTTC.

On this clone itself: One end of the junction varies from germline; a read error may be responsible. This chain links TRBV5-1 with TRBJ2-3; 9 bases line up with TRBD1. Per germline, CDR1 SGHRS and CDR2 YFSETQ. The CDR3 spans 12 residues. In DNA form, the CDR3 reads TGCGCCAGCAGCTTGACAGGGGGCGGGGATCAGTTT. Translated: CASSLTGGGDQF.

The V gene is TRBV21-1, the J gene TRBJ2-2; the listed D gene, TRBD2, was not tested against the DNA. TRBV21-1 is an annotated pseudogene. The CDR3 contains 15 residues. The CDR3 loop is CASSKALGWTGELFF. The DNA for the CDR3 is TGTGCCAGCAGCAAAGCCCTAGGTTGGACCGGGGAGCTGTTTTTT.

The V gene is TRBV7-2, the J gene TRBJ2-3, with unresolved D. V was shortened by 3 bases and J by 1 base, with 8 bases between the two germline ends. Germline lookup yields CDR1 SGHTA and CDR2 FQGNSA. The CDR3 extends over 14 amino acids. The CDR3 sequence is CASSFLQRTDTQYF. The CDR3 DNA reads TGTGCCAGCAGCTTCTTACAACGCACAGATACGCAGTATTTT.

The V and J genes are TRBV9 and TRBJ2-1, with D perhaps matching TRBD1 (5 bases). This CDR3 comprises 15 residues. V was cut by 4 bases and J by 4 bases, with 15 bases left in between. Germline V lookup: CDR1 SGDLS, CDR2 YYNGEE. In DNA, the CDR3 is TGTGCCAGCAGCCCCCAGGGTGCCAATTACAATGAGCAGTTCTTC. This encodes CASSPQGANYNEQFF.

The chain employs TRBV5-6 and TRBJ2-3; 9 nucleotides line up with TRBD2. V gave up 0 bases and J gave up 1 base; unmatched junction bases: 3. Germline assignment: CDR1 SGHDT and CDR2 YYEEEE. The CDR3 covers 16 residues. CDR3 in DNA: TGTGCCAGCAGCTTGGTGACTAGCGGTCGCACAGATACGCAGTATTTT. This codes for CASSLVTSGRTDTQYF.

This rearrangement joins TRBV27 to TRBJ2-2; TRBD1 is a possible D gene (6 bases). V lost 7 bases, J lost 3 bases, and 24 bases lay in between. The CDR3 contains 18 residues. The V gene's germline CDR1 is MNHEY and CDR2 SMNVEV (reference sequence). Written as DNA, the CDR3 is TGTGCCAGCACTTTTTCGGCCCTTACAGGGTTCCACACCGGGGAGCTGTTTTTT. Protein sequence: CASTFSALTGFHTGELFF.

DNA of the CDR3: TGTGCCTGGAGTGGGGCCGGACAGGGGACAGATACGCAGTATTTT. Its translation is CAWSGAGQGTDTQYF. The genes are TRBV30 and TRBJ2-3; TRBD1 matches 9 bases. The V gene's germline CDR1 is GTSNPN and CDR2 SVGIG (reference sequence). The CDR3 runs 15 residues. V was pared by 1 base and J by 3 bases, with 5 bases of the junction left unmatched.

The chain combines TRBV9 with TRBJ1-1; D is unclear. In germline, CDR1 is SGDLS, CDR2 YYNGEE. The germline V and J ends were trimmed by 0 bases and 4 bases, with 10 bases remaining between them. The CDR3 length is 14 residues. The CDR3 coding sequence is TGTGCCAGCAGCGTAGATTCGGGGTCCACTGAAGCTTTCTTT. Residues: CASSVDSGSTEAFF.

The CDR3 coding sequence is TGTGCCAGCAGCTTGGCCGGGACAAACACTGAAGCTTTCTTT. Amino acid sequence: CASSLAGTNTEAFF. This chain uses TRBV5-6 with TRBJ1-1; a possible D gene is TRBD1 (6 bases). The V and J ends lost 0 bases and 2 bases respectively, with 8 bases between them. Germline-derived CDR1 and CDR2 are SGHDT and YYEEEE. The CDR3 sequence is 14 residues long. Full variable domain (missing parts from reference TRBV5-6 and TRBJ1-1): DAGVTQSPTHLIKTRGQQVTLRCSPKSGHDTVSWYQQALGQGPQFIFQYYEEEERQRGNFPDRFSGHQFPNYSSELNVNALLLGDSALYLCASSLAGTNTEAFFGQGTRLTVV.

V usage is TRBV30 and J usage is TRBJ2-1; 7 bases are shared with TRBD1. The germline V gene has CDR1 GTSNPN and CDR2 SVGIG (reference sequence). This CDR3 comprises 14 residues. Trimming took 3 bases from V and 3 from J; bases not matched to a gene: 5. CDR3 region: CAWSRTGGYNEQFF. CDR3 nucleotide sequence: TGTGCCTGGAGCCGGACAGGCGGCTACAATGAGCAGTTCTTC.

This clone was counted only a few times. The gene calls are TRBV5-6 and TRBJ2-5, with D possibly TRBD2 on 6 matching bases. The germline gives CDR1 SGHDT, CDR2 YYEEEE. This CDR3 spans 16 amino acids. V dropped 0 bases and J dropped 7 bases, with 19 bases sitting between them. The DNA of the CDR3 is TGTGCCAGCAGCTTGGTGAGTAGCGGCCAACGGGGGACCCAGTACTTC. Translated: CASSLVSSGQRGTQYF. The full variable domain, with the rest looked up from reference TRBV5-6 and TRBJ2-5, is DAGVTQSPTHLIKTRGQQVTLRCSPKSGHDTVSWYQQALGQGPQFIFQYYEEEERQRGNFPDRFSGHQFPNYSSELNVNALLLGDSALYLCASSLVSSGQRGTQYFGPGTRLLVL.

V and J are TRBV6-1 and TRBJ2-7; D is uncertain. Germline assignment: CDR1 MNHNS and CDR2 SASEGT. The CDR3 is made up of 13 amino acids. Trimming pared 3 bases from V and 3 bases from J, leaving 9 bases between. CDR3 sequence reads: CASSEKVSYEQYF. DNA of the CDR3: TGTGCCAGCAGTGAGAAAGTCAGCTACGAGCAGTACTTC.

V and J are TRBV6-4 and TRBJ2-3; 7 nucleotides agree with TRBD2. V lost 5 bases to trimming and J lost 1 base; unmatched junction nucleotides: 6. The CDR3 covers 15 residues. Germline V gene data show CDR1 as MRHNA and CDR2 as SNTAGT. CDR3 sequence: CASSSGAGRTDTQYF. CDR3 DNA sequence: TGTGCCAGCAGTAGTGGAGCGGGGCGCACAGATACGCAGTATTTT.

The chain links TRBV19 to TRBJ1-2; TRBD1 matches at 9 bases. Trimming removed 0 bases from V and 8 bases from J; junction bases left unmatched: 10. This CDR3 has 16 amino acids. Germline lookup yields CDR1 LNHDA and CDR2 SQIVND (reference sequence). CDR3 bases: TGTGCCAGTAGTATAGATCAAAATTACAGGGGGCGAGGCTACACCTTC. It codes for CASSIDQNYRGRGYTF. Filled out from reference TRBV19 and TRBJ1-2, the complete variable domain reads DGGITQSPKYLFRKEGQNVTLSCEQNLNHDAMYWYRQDPGQGLRLIYYSQIVNDFQKGDIAEGYSVSREKKESFPLTVTSAQKNPTAFYLCASSIDQNYRGRGYTFGSGTRLTVV.